Listed here is a single T cell receptor beta chain. Its matching antigen is unknown. This entry belongs to a study of CD8+ T cells in alopecia areata. Notes on the study in general: Scalp samples also contribute reads from the resident alphabeta T cells found in normal skin. TCR sharing was clearer in mice than between patients, perhaps partly owing to patient HLA diversity.

Sequencing relied on a cDNA template that was reverse transcribed from extracted RNA. The repertoire was sequenced with immunoSEQ multiplex PCR; TCRdb's copy has only in-frame clones and lacks some. The sample lists around 190,000 clones, approximately 60% seen once, with roughly 5.3% in the top ten. The CDR3 is 16 residues long. Germline CDR1 and CDR2: MGHRA and YSYEKL. V lost 0 bases, J lost 5 bases, and 16 bases lay in between. Researchers picked out CD4+ and CD8+ T cells from PBMCs by sorting. V and J are TRBV4-1 and TRBJ2-5, with a weak D call TRBD1 (5 bases). The specimen sequenced was CD8+ T cells sorted from blood. The sequence was obtained from a human donor in good health. The CDR3 DNA follows: TGCGCCAGCAGCCAAGACGGCCTAGGGGTGAGCGAGACCCAGTACTTC. This sequence encodes CASSQDGLGVSETQYF.